This T cell receptor beta chain originates from a study of control samples from healthy donors and cancer patients. Method: immunoSEQ multiplex PCR; TCRdb's copy keeps in-frame clones and lacks some. The sample lists 120,000 or so clones, 80% to 95% occurring once. The V gene's germline CDR1 is SGHRS and CDR2 YFSETQ. The CDR3 sequence is 17 residues long. The V gene end was trimmed by 3 bases and the J gene end by 5 bases; junction bases not matched to a gene: 6. The receptor was isolated from a man between 18 and 35 years old in good health. The chain is built from TRBV5-1 and TRBJ2-2; 14 bases are shared with TRBD2. What was sequenced was blood. CDR3 protein: CASSSGLAGERTGELFF. The CDR3, as DNA: TGCGCCAGCAGCTCGGGACTAGCGGGAGAACGAACCGGGGAGCTGTTTTTT. The full variable domain, rest sourced from reference TRBV5-1 and TRBJ2-2, is KAGVTQTPRYLIKTRGQQVTLSCSPISGHRSVSWYQQTPGQGLQFLFEYFSETQRNKGNFPGRFSGRQFSNSRSEMNVSTLELGDSALYLCASSSGLAGERTGELFFGEGSRLTVL.